Each of the 21 T cell receptor beta chains below was sequenced from the same sample in a study of T cells in Graves' hyperthyroidism and ophthalmopathy. Amplified regions were TCR beta CDR3 sequences from RNA transcripts. With the HTBI primer set, the TCR CDR3 went through a first round of RT-PCR. TCRdb analysed the multiplex PCR reads with MiXCR anew, one entry per CDR3 protein. This sample yields about 380,000 distinct CDR3 sequences, of which approximately 17% are seen a single time; 35% to 45% belongs to the top ten. Sequencing was performed on blood. These receptors were taken from a man aged 18 to 30 with Graves' ophthalmopathy.

This clonotype was observed many times. J is TRBJ2-7 and V is TRBV5-1; 9 nucleotides align to TRBD1. V shed 9 bases, J shed 5 bases, and the junction held 9 bases outside the gene matches. The CDR3 sequence is 13 residues long. The germline CDR1 and CDR2 sequences are SGHRS and YFSETQ. The CDR3 reads CATGTGPSDEQYF. The CDR3 DNA is TGCGCCACGGGGACAGGGCCCTCAGACGAGCAGTACTTC.

With respect to this clonotype: This could be a read error, since a much larger clone is one nucleotide away. This CDR3 is CASSLDAQYEQFF. The CDR3 bases are TGCGCCAGCAGCTTGGATGCCCAATACGAGCAGTTCTTC. The V and J genes are TRBV5-1 and TRBJ2-1; D gene uncertain. The CDR3 is 13 amino acids. The germline V gene has CDR1 SGHRS and CDR2 YFSETQ. The germline V and J ends were trimmed by 0 bases and 10 bases, with 11 bases remaining between them.

This chain joins TRBV6-1 and TRBJ2-2; D ambiguous. CDR3 length: 14 residues. Trimming shortened V by 8 bases and J by 3 bases, and 13 bases separated the two germline ends. Germline-derived CDR1 and CDR2 are MNHNS and SASEGT. The CDR3 coding sequence is TGTGCCAGCGCCGCTGGATTAGACACCGGGGAGCTGTTTTTT. As protein: CASAAGLDTGELFF.

The rearrangement uses TRBV7-3 and TRBJ2-3; 15 bases align to TRBD2. J lost 6 bases, V lost 4 bases, and 2 bases had no gene match. CDR3 length: 15 amino acids. Germline V lookup: CDR1 SGHTA, CDR2 FQGTGA. For the CDR3, the DNA is TGTGCCAGCAGCTCAGGGACTAGCGGGGGGGATACGCAGTATTTT. Its translation is CASSSGTSGGDTQYF. The full variable domain, rest sourced from reference TRBV7-3 and TRBJ2-3, is GAGVSQTPSNKVTEKGKYVELRCDPISGHTALYWYRQSLGQGPEFLIYFQGTGAADDSGLPNDRFFAVRPEGSVSTLKIQRTERGDSAVYLCASSSGTSGGDTQYFGPGTRLTVL.

The table lists this clonotype with many counts. This chain links TRBV20-1 with TRBJ2-3, with 12 bases identical to TRBD2. Germline V gene data show CDR1 as DFQATT and CDR2 as SNEGSKA (reference sequence). There are 17 residues in the CDR3. Unmatched junction bases numbered 14, after V lost 6 bases and J lost 4 bases. In DNA, the CDR3 is TGCAGTGCCCCCGCTAGCGGGGGGGCTGGGCAGTCAGATACGCAGTATTTT. Translation gives CSAPASGGAGQSDTQYF.

This clonotype was picked up many times. The J gene is TRBJ1-2, the V gene TRBV5-1, with D possibly matching TRBD1 (5 bases). The CDR3 length is 13 residues. From germline, CDR1 is SGHRS and CDR2 YFSETQ. Trimming pared 2 bases from V and 8 bases from J, leaving 13 bases between. The CDR3 sequence: CASSLRREGGYTF. CDR3 DNA sequence: TGCGCCAGCAGCTTACGCAGGGAAGGCGGCTACACCTTC.

The gene calls are TRBV9 and TRBJ2-5; 8 bases line up with TRBD1. Germline CDR1 and CDR2: SGDLS and YYNGEE. The CDR3 covers 17 residues. V dropped 3 bases and J dropped 3; count of bases not matched to a gene: 13. This CDR3 reads CASSGLGGGTGEETQYF. CDR3 nucleotide sequence: TGTGCCAGCAGCGGCCTTGGAGGCGGGACAGGAGAAGAGACCCAGTACTTC.

The CDR3 region is CASSPGETSRTETQYF. DNA for the CDR3: TGTGCCAGCAGCCCAGGGGAGACTAGTCGTACGGAGACCCAGTACTTC. V and J are TRBV7-9 and TRBJ2-5, with D perhaps being TRBD1 or TRBD2 (6 bases each). The germline gives CDR1 SEHNR, CDR2 FQNEAQ (reference sequence). The length of the CDR3 is 16 residues. Trimming stripped 5 bases from V and 5 bases from J, with 21 bases between.

This clonotype was seen at least ten times. The chain has TRBV12-3 or TRBV12-4 and TRBJ1-5; D gene ambiguous. The V end lost 5 bases, the J end lost 5 bases, and 10 bases lay between the germline ends. This CDR3 spans 13 amino acids. CDR3: CASSPGVYQPQHF. The CDR3 region has the DNA TGTGCCAGCAGTCCTGGGGTCTATCAGCCCCAGCATTTT.

V and J are TRBV20-1 and TRBJ1-5, with D hard to call. This CDR3 has 14 amino acids. V lost 5 bases and J lost 5, with 16 bases in between. Germline V CDR1 and CDR2: DFQATT, SNEGSKA (reference sequence). The chain's CDR3 is CSARTVSSYQPQHF. CDR3 in DNA: TGCAGTGCTCGCACCGTTTCATCTTATCAGCCCCAGCATTTT.

The sample holds many counts of this clonotype. The V gene is TRBV18, the J gene TRBJ2-5; D unclear. CDR1 KGHSH and CDR2 LQKENI come from the germline V gene. The V gene lost 2 bases and the J gene lost 9 bases, with 16 bases spanning the gap. This CDR3 is 14 amino acids long. In nucleotides, the CDR3 is TGTGCCAGCTCACCAATGGCCAGGAAGACGGCCCAGTACTTC. Protein product: CASSPMARKTAQYF.

This clonotype has a handful of counts. The rearrangement uses TRBV12-3 or TRBV12-4 and TRBJ2-4, with D perhaps matching TRBD1 or TRBD2 (7 bases each). There are 14 residues in the CDR3. With 6 bases removed from V and 8 bases from J, the gap between germline ends came to 17 bases. As DNA, the CDR3 is TGTGCCAGCAGGCGCGACAGGGCGGGAGACATTCAGTACTTC. Translating it yields CASRRDRAGDIQYF.

This clonotype was seen many times. CDR3: CASSVVGGDNSPLHF. Written as DNA, the CDR3 is TGTGCCAGCAGCGTAGTTGGAGGGGATAATTCACCCCTCCACTTT. This chain connects TRBV9 to TRBJ1-6; perhaps TRBD1 as D (5 bases). The CDR3 totals 15 residues. V was pared by 0 bases and J by 5 bases, with 9 bases between. Germline V gene sequence: CDR1 SGDLS, CDR2 YYNGEE.

As regards this clonotype: Given a much more abundant clone one base away, this may be a read error. The CDR3 sequence: CATSDPPRDRSEAFF. In DNA, the CDR3 is TGTGCCACCAGTGATCCCCCAAGGGACAGATCTGAAGCTTTCTTT. This chain uses TRBV24-1 with TRBJ1-1, with TRBD1 matching over 7 bases. The V gene's germline CDR1 is KGHDR and CDR2 SFDVKD. V lost 3 bases and J lost 6; bases outside the gene matches: 9. The CDR3 is 15 residues long.

V and J are TRBV28 and TRBJ1-5; D gene unclear. The V and J ends lost 4 bases and 0 bases respectively, with 10 bases between them. The CDR3 has 15 amino acids. Germline CDR1 and CDR2: MDHEN and SYDVKM. Here the CDR3 DNA reads TGTGCCAGCAGTTACTTAATGTATAGCAATCAGCCCCAGCATTTT. It translates to CASSYLMYSNQPQHF.

This clonotype has more than one count but fewer than ten. The chain employs TRBV5-1 and TRBJ2-7; 11 nucleotides match TRBD2. The CDR3 runs 16 residues. Germline assignment: CDR1 SGHRS and CDR2 YFSETQ. The ends lost 2 bases at V and 1 base at J; junction bases unmatched: 5. CDR3 in DNA: TGCGCCAGCAGCTTACAAACTAGCGGGGGTTCCTACGAGCAGTACTTC. The encoded protein is CASSLQTSGGSYEQYF.

This sequence joins TRBV6-5 and TRBJ2-1; 14 bases agree with TRBD2. The CDR3 length is 21 residues. Unmatched junction bases numbered 11, after V lost 1 base and J lost 0 bases. From germline, CDR1 is MNHEY and CDR2 SVGAGI. CDR3 region: CASSYLTSGGALFSSYNEQFF. In DNA form, the CDR3 reads TGTGCCAGCAGTTACTTGACTAGCGGGGGGGCCCTTTTTAGCTCCTACAATGAGCAGTTCTTC.

This clonotype was seen only a few times. The chain is built from TRBV10-2 and TRBJ1-4; D unresolved. Trimming pared 3 bases from V and 3 bases from J, leaving 8 bases between. CDR3 size: 14 residues. Germline loops: CDR1 WSHSY, CDR2 SAAADI. The CDR3 here is CASSDRGANEKLFF. The CDR3 bases are TGCGCCAGCAGTGATCGCGGGGCTAATGAAAAACTGTTTTTT.

The chain recombines TRBV6-1 with TRBJ1-1, with 7 bases that match TRBD1. The junction had 11 bases not matched to a gene; V was cut back by 6 bases and J by 4 bases. From germline, CDR1 is MNHNS and CDR2 SASEGT. The CDR3 runs 15 residues. CDR3 sequence (DNA): TGTGCCAGCAGAGAGGGGGCGGGGGAGGCCACTGAAGCTTTCTTT. Encoded protein: CASREGAGEATEAFF.

This clonotype was counted ten times or more. The chain has TRBV7-8 and TRBJ1-1, with D hard to call. The CDR3 is 14 amino acids. From germline, CDR1 is SGHVS and CDR2 FQNEAQ. The germline V and J ends were trimmed by 5 bases and 0 bases, with 10 bases remaining between them. The CDR3 coding sequence is TGTGCCAGCAGCAGATTGGCTCTGAACACTGAAGCTTTCTTT. Translation gives CASSRLALNTEAFF.

This clonotype was recorded a few times. This rearrangement joins TRBV6-1 to TRBJ2-3; TRBD1 agrees at 7 bases. CDR3 length: 13 residues. CDR1 MNHNS and CDR2 SASEGT come from the germline V gene. The J segment lost 5 bases and the V segment lost 6 bases, leaving 5 bases of the junction unmatched. CDR3 DNA: TGTGCCAGCAGAACAGGGGCGGTAGATACGCAGTATTTT. Amino acids: CASRTGAVDTQYF.